This TCR beta chain was identified in a study of blood T cell repertoires in COVID-19. In the study overall: Nucleic acid was either cDNA or gDNA, and it came from T cells, B-cell-depleted T cells, or PBMCs.

Some clones are missing from TCRdb's copy, which holds only in-frame ones; the method was immunoSEQ multiplex PCR. The table has about 44,000 clones, over 80% seen once. CDR3 length: 14 residues. Germline V gene lookup returns CDR1 SQVTM and CDR2 ANQGSEA. V lost 7 bases to trimming and J lost 2 bases; unmatched junction nucleotides: 4. The chain couples TRBV29-1 to TRBJ2-1, with 11 bases fitting TRBD2. What was sequenced was peripheral blood. This receptor was identified in a woman in her thirties or forties with acute or convalescent COVID-19. The CDR3 DNA reads as TGCAGCGCCACGACTAGCGGGGCCTACAATGAGCAGTTCTTC. Translating gives CSATTSGAYNEQFF.